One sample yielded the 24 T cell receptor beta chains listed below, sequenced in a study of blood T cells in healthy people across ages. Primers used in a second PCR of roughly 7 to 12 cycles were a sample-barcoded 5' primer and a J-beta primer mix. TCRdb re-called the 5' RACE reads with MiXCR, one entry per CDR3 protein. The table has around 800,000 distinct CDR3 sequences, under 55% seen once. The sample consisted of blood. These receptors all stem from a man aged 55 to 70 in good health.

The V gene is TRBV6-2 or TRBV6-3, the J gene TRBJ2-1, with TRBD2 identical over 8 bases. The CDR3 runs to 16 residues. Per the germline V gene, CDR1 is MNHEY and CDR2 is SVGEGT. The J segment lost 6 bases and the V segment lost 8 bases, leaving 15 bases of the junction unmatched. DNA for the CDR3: TGTGCCAGCTATAGTAAGCGGGGGAGCAACGTCAATGAGCAGTTCTTC. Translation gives CASYSKRGSNVNEQFF.

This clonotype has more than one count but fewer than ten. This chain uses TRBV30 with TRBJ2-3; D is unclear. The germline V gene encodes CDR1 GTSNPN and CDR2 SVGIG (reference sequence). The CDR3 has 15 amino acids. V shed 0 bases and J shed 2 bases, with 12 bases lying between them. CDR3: CAWSVGQSLTDTQYF. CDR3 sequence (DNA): TGTGCCTGGAGTGTCGGTCAGTCCCTCACAGATACGCAGTATTTT. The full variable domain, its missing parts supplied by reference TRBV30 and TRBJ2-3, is SQTIHQWPATLVQPVGSPLSLECTVEGTSNPNLYWYRQAAGRGLQLLFYSVGIGQISSEVPQNLSASRPQDRQFILSSKKLLLSDSGFYLCAWSVGQSLTDTQYFGPGTRLTVL.

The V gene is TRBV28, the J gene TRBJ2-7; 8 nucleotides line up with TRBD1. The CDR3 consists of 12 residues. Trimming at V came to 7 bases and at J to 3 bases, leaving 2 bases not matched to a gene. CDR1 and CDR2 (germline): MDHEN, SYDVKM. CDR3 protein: CASNTGGYEQYF. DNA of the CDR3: TGTGCCAGCAATACAGGGGGCTACGAGCAGTACTTC. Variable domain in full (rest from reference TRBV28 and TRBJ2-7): DVKVTQSSRYLVKRTGEKVFLECVQDMDHENMFWYRQDPGLGLRLIYFSYDVKMKEKGDIPEGYSVSREKKERFSLILESASTNQTSMYLCASNTGGYEQYFGPGTRLTVT.

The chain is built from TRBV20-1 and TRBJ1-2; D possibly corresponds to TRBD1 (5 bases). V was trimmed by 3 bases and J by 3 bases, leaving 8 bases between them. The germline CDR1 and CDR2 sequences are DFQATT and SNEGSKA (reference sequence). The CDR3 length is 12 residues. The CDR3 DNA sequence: TGCAGTGCTAGGGGCAGGGACTATGGCTACACCTTC. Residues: CSARGRDYGYTF.

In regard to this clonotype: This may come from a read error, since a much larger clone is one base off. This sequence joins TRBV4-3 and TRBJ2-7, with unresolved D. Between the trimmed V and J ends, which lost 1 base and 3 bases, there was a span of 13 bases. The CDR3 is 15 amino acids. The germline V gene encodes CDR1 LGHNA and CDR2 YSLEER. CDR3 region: CASSQAREISYEQYF. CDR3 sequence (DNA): TGCGCCAGCAGCCAAGCTCGAGAGATAAGCTACGAGCAGTACTTC.

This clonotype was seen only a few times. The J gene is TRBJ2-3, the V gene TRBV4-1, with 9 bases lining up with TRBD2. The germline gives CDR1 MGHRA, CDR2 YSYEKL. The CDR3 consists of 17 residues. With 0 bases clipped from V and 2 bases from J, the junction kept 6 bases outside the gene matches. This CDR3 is CASSQDLLAGYTDTQYF. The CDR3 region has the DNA TGCGCCAGCAGCCAAGATCTCCTAGCGGGGTACACAGATACGCAGTATTTT.

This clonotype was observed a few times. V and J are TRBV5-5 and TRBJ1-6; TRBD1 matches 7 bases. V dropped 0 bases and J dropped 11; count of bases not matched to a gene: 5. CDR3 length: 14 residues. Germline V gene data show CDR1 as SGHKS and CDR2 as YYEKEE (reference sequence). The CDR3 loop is CASSLGGGSAPLHF. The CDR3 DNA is TGTGCCAGCAGCTTGGGAGGGGGCTCAGCACCCCTCCACTTT.

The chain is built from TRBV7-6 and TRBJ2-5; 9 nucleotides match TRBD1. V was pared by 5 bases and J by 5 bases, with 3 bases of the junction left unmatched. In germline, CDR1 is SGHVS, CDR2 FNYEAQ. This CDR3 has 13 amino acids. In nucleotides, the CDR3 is TGTGCCAGCAGCATGACAGGGGGTGAGACCCAGTACTTC. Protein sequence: CASSMTGGETQYF.

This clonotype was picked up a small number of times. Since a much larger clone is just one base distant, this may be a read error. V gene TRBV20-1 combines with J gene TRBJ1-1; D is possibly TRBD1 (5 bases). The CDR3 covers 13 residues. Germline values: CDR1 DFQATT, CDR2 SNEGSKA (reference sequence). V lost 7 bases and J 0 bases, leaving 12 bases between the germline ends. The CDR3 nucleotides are TGCAGTGGTCAGGGCTCTATGAACACTGAAGCTTTCTTT. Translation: CSGQGSMNTEAFF.

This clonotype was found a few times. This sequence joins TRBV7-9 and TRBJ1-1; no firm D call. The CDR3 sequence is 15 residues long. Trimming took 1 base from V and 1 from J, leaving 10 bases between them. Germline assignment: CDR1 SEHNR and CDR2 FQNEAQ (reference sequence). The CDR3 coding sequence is TGTGCCAGCAGCTTAGGGCTGGAACGGAACACTGAAGCTTTCTTT. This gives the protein CASSLGLERNTEAFF.

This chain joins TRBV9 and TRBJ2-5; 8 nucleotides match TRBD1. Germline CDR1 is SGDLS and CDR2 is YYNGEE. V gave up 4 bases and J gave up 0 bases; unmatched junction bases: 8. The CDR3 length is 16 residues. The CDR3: CASSPRQGTNQETQYF. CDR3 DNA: TGTGCCAGCAGCCCCAGACAGGGGACGAACCAAGAGACCCAGTACTTC.

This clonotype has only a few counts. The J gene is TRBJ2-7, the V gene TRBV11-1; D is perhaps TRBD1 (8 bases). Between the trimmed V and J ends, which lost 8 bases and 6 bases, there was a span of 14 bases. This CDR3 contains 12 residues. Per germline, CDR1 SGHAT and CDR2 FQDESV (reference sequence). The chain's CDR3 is CASVDREGEQYF. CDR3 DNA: TGTGCCAGCGTGGACAGGGAGGGCGAGCAGTACTTC.

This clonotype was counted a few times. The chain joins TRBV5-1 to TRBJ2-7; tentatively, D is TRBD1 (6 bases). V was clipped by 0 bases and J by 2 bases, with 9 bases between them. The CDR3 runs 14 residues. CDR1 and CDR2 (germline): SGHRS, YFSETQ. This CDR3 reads CASSLVQGPYEQYF. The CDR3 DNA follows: TGCGCCAGCAGCTTGGTACAGGGACCCTACGAGCAGTACTTC. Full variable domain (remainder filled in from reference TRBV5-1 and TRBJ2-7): KAGVTQTPRYLIKTRGQQVTLSCSPISGHRSVSWYQQTPGQGLQFLFEYFSETQRNKGNFPGRFSGRQFSNSRSEMNVSTLELGDSALYLCASSLVQGPYEQYFGPGTRLTVT.

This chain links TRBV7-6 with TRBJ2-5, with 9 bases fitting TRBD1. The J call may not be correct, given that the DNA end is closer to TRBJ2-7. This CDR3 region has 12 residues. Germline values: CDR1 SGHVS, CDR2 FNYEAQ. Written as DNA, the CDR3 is TGTGCCAGCAGCGAGACAGGGGGCGAGCAGTACTTC. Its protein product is CASSETGGEQYF.

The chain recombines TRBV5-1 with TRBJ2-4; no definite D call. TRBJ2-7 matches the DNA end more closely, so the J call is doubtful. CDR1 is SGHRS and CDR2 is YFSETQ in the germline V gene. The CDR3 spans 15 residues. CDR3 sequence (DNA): TGCGCCAGCAGCTTGGGTTCAGGCTCCCTCTACGAGCAGTACTTC. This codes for CASSLGSGSLYEQYF.

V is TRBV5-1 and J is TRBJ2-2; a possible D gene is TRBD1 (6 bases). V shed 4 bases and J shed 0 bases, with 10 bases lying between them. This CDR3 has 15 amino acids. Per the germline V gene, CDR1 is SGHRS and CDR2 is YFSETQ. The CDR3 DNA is TGCGCCAGCAGCGGACGACAGGCGAACACCGGGGAGCTGTTTTTT. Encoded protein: CASSGRQANTGELFF.

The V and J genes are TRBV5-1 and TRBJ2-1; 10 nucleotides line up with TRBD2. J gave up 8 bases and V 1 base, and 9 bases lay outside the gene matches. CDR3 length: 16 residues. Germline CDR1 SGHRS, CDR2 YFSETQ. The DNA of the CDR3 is TGCGCCAGCAGCTTGATCCCGAGCGGGGGGGGCGATGAGCAGTTCTTC. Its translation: CASSLIPSGGGDEQFF.

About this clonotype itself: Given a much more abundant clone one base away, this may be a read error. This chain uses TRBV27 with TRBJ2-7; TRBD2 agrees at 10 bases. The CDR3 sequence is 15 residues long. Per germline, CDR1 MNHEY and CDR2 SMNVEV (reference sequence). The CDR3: CASSLLAGSSYEQCF. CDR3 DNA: TGTGCCAGCAGCCTACTAGCGGGGAGCTCCTACGAGCAGTGCTTC.

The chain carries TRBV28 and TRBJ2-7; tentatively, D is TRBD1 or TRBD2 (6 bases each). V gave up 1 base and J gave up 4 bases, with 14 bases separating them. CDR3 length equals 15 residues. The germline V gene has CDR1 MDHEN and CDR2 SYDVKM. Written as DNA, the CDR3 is TGTGCCAGCAGTTTATCGGGGGCGCAGGTATACGAGCAGTACTTC. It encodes CASSLSGAQVYEQYF. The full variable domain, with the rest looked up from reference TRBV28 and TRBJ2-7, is DVKVTQSSRYLVKRTGEKVFLECVQDMDHENMFWYRQDPGLGLRLIYFSYDVKMKEKGDIPEGYSVSREKKERFSLILESASTNQTSMYLCASSLSGAQVYEQYFGPGTRLTVT.

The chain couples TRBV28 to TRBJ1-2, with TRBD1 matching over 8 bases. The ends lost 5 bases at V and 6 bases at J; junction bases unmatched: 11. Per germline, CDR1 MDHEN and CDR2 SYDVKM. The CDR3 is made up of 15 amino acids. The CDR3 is CASSPPLTGVDGYTF. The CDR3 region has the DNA TGTGCCAGCAGTCCGCCCCTGACAGGGGTTGATGGCTACACCTTC.

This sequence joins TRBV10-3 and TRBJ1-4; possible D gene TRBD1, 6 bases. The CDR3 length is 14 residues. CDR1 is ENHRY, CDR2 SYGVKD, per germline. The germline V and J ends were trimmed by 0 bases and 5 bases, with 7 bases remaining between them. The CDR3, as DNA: TGTGCCATCAGTGAGTCGAGGGGGAATGAAAAACTGTTTTTT. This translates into CAISESRGNEKLFF.

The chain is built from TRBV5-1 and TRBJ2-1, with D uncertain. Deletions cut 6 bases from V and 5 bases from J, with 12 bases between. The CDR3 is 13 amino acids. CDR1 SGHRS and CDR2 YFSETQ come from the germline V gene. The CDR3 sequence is CASTLGGDNEQFF. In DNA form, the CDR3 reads TGCGCCAGCACCCTGGGCGGTGACAATGAGCAGTTCTTC.

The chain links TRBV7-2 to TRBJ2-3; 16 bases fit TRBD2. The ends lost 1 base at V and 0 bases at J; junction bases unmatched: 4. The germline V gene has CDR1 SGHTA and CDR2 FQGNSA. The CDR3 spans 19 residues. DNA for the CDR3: TGTGCCAGCAGCTTAGTAGGGACTAGCGGGGGGGTTAGCACAGATACGCAGTATTTT. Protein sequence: CASSLVGTSGGVSTDTQYF.

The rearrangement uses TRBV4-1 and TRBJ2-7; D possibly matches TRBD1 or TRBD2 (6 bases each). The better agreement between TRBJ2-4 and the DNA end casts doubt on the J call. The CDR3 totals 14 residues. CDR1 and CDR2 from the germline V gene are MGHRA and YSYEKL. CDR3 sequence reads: CASSQDRGHNIQYF. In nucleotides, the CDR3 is TGCGCCAGCAGCCAAGACCGGGGGCATAACATTCAGTACTTC.